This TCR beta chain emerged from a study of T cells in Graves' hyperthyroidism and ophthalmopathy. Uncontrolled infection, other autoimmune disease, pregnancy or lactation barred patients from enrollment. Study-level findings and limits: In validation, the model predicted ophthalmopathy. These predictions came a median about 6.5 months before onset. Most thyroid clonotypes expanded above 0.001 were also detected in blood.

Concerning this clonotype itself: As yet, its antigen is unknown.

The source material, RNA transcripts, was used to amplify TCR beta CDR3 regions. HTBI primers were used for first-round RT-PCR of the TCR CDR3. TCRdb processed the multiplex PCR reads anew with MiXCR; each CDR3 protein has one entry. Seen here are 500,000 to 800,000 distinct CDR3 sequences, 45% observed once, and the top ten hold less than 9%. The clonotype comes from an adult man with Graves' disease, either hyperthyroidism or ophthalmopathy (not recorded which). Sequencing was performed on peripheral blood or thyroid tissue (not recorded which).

The CDR3 nucleotides are TGTGCCAGCAGCTCGCACGACCTACAGGGTCGGAATTCACCCCTCCACTTT. Amino acid sequence: CASSSHDLQGRNSPLHF. This chain uses TRBV7-3 with TRBJ1-6; a possible D gene is TRBD1 (6 bases). CDR1 is SGHTA and CDR2 is FQGTGA in the germline V gene. Trimming pared 4 bases from V and 7 bases from J, leaving 20 bases between. The CDR3 is 17 residues long.